This T cell receptor beta chain was sequenced during a study of blood T cell repertoires in COVID-19. Study-level information: The United States, Italy and Spain supplied acute and convalescent COVID-19 samples. Sample material is recorded as cDNA or gDNA derived from T cells, B-cell-depleted T cells, or PBMCs.

Authors' processing steps: Reference gene primer amplification yielded estimated nucleated cell counts. Libraries were prepared by immunoSEQ multiplex PCR; TCRdb keeps only in-frame clonotypes and omits some of them. D and trimming come from the DNA, and the V and J calls and clone size come from that table. The sample holds under 95,000 clones, 87% seen once. Germline CDR1 is SGHVS and CDR2 is FQNEAQ. With 0 bases removed from V and 0 bases from J, the gap between germline ends came to 9 bases. The CDR3 has 16 amino acids. This TCR was recovered from a man between 60 and 75 years old with acute or convalescent COVID-19. Material: peripheral blood. The chain couples TRBV7-8 to TRBJ1-5; D might be TRBD1 (6 bases). The CDR3 bases are TGTGCCAGCAGCTTAGCCAGGGGAGATAGCAATCAGCCCCAGCATTTT. Residues: CASSLARGDSNQPQHF.